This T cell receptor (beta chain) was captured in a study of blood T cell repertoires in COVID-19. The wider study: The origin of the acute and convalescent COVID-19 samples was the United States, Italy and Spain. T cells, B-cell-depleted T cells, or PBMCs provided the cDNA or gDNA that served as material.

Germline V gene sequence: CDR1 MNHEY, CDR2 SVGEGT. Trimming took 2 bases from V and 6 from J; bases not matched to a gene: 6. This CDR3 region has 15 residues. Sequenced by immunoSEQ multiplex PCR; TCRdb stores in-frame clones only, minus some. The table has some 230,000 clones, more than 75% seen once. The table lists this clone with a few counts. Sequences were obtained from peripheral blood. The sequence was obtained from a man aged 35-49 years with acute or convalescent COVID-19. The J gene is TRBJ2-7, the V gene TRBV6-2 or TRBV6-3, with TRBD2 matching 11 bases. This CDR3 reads CASSYGAGLAVEQYF. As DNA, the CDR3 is TGTGCCAGCAGTTACGGGGCGGGACTAGCGGTCGAGCAGTACTTC.